A single sample is the source of the 2 T cell receptor beta chains below, sequenced in a study of cytomegalovirus exposure and HLA in healthy donors. This PCR relied on a set of 60 Vbeta primers and 13 Jbeta primers. The method was immunoSEQ multiplex PCR; TCRdb's version includes in-frame clones alone and lacks a portion of them. The sample holds about 80,000 clones, around three quarters seen once. Source material: PBMCs. All receptors come from a woman between 40 and 55 years old in good health and CMV-seronegative.

The chain links TRBV28 to TRBJ1-2; 8 positions agree with TRBD1. The J segment lost 4 bases and the V segment lost 7 bases, leaving 8 bases of the junction unmatched. The CDR3 totals 14 residues. Germline V gene data show CDR1 as MDHEN and CDR2 as SYDVKM. The CDR3 is CASNFMDRAYGYTF. Here the CDR3 DNA reads TGTGCCAGCAACTTTATGGACAGGGCCTATGGCTACACCTTC.

In its sample, this clone was seen a few times. The chain is built from TRBV19 and TRBJ1-1; possible D gene TRBD1, 6 bases. Per the germline V gene, CDR1 is LNHDA and CDR2 is SQIVND (reference sequence). This CDR3 has 11 amino acids. The ends were cut back, 6 bases at V and 7 bases at J, with 9 bases in the middle. The CDR3 sequence: CASRGTIEAFF. Written as DNA, the CDR3 is TGTGCCAGTAGAGGGACAATTGAAGCTTTCTTT.